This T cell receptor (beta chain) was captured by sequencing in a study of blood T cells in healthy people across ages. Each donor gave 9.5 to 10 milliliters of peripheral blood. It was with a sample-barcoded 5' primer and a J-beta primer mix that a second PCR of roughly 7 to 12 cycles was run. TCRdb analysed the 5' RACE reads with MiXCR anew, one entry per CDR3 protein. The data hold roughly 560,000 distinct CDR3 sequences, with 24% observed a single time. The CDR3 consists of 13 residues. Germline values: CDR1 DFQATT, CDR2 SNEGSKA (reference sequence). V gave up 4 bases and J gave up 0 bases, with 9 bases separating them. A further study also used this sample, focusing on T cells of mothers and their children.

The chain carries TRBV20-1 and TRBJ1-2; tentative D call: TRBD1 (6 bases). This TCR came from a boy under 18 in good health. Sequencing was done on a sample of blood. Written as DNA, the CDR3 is TGCAGTGCTACAGGGACATCTAACTATGGCTACACCTTC. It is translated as CSATGTSNYGYTF.